This is a list of T cell receptor beta chains from one sample in a study of prognosis after radiotherapy for stage I lung cancer. TCRdb re-analysed the multiplex PCR reads in MiXCR, keeping a single row per CDR3 protein. The table shows 15,000 to 20,000 distinct CDR3 sequences, with around a third occurring only once. The sequencing used PBMCs, collected before or after stereotactic body radiation therapy (not recorded which). The receptors originated from a donor aged 50 or older with non-small cell lung cancer. Each CDR3 is given with its conserved first and last residue. The order of the fields is J gene, D gene, clone size, V gene, CDR3 protein, CDR3 DNA. The D gene is left open where the match is weak. Not every row has a clone size; where given, it reads once, few, many or a size class.

>TRBJ1-2|.|.|TRBV20-1
CSARWSGGAGRRGYTF
TGCAGTGCCAGATGGAGCGGCGGAGCAGGACGACGTGGCTACACCTTC
>TRBJ1-4|.|.|TRBV20-1
CSARVSGATNEKLFF
TGCAGTGCTAGAGTCTCGGGTGCAACTAATGAAAAACTGTTTTTT
>TRBJ2-7|.|many|TRBV7-2
CASSLVSSYEQYF
TGTGCCAGCAGCTTGGTGAGCTCCTACGAGCAGTACTTC
>TRBJ2-7|TRBD2|.|TRBV5-1
CASSSGGGYEQYF
TGCGCCAGCAGCTCGGGAGGCGGCTACGAGCAGTACTTC
>TRBJ2-7|TRBD2|.|TRBV5-1
CASSPTVLAGGGYEQYF
TGCGCCAGCAGCCCTACAGTCTTAGCGGGAGGTGGCTACGAGCAGTACTTC
>TRBJ2-4|.|many|TRBV4-1
CASSQGQAQKNIQYF
TGCGCCAGCAGCCAGGGACAAGCCCAGAAAAACATTCAGTACTTC
>TRBJ2-1|TRBD2|many|TRBV2
CASSAGLAFGNEQFF
TGTGCCAGCAGTGCGGGACTAGCCTTCGGCAATGAGCAGTTCTTC
>TRBJ2-1|.|medium-sized|TRBV2
CASHLGYEQFF
TGTGCCAGCCACCTAGGGTATGAGCAGTTCTTC
>TRBJ1-6|TRBD1|many|TRBV7-9
CASSFRQGDSPLHF
TGTGCCAGCAGCTTTCGGCAGGGGGATTCACCCCTCCACTTT
>TRBJ2-4|.|.|TRBV20-1
CSARDGTHLAKIIQYF
TGCAGTGCTAGAGATGGGACCCATCTAGCCAAAATCATTCAGTACTTC
>TRBJ1-2|.|many|TRBV2
CASSDVGGDYGYTF
TGTGCCAGCAGTGATGTGGGGGGGGACTATGGCTACACCTTC
>TRBJ2-1|.|many|TRBV19
CASSPPIRGNAWEQFF
TGTGCCAGTAGTCCCCCTATTCGGGGGAATGCATGGGAGCAGTTCTTC
>TRBJ2-5|TRBD2|.|TRBV20-1
CSALLLAGGRDTQYF
TGCAGTGCTCTCCTTCTAGCGGGAGGGCGTGATACCCAGTACTTC
>TRBJ2-5|.|many|TRBV5-6
CASSLYYTSSETQYF
TGTGCCAGCAGCTTGTATTATACTAGTTCGGAGACCCAGTACTTC
>TRBJ1-1|.|many|TRBV13
CASSSNPTGNEAFF
TGTGCCAGCAGCTCTAACCCTACAGGGAATGAAGCTTTCTTT
>TRBJ2-3|.|many|TRBV6-4
CASSDTLGADTQYF
TGTGCCAGCAGTGACACTCTGGGCGCAGATACGCAGTATTTT
>TRBJ2-7|.|many|TRBV7-2
CASSPYSYEQYF
TGTGCCAGCAGTCCATACTCCTACGAGCAGTACTTC
>TRBJ1-1|.|many|TRBV2
CASREQENTEAFF
TGTGCCAGCAGAGAACAGGAGAACACTGAAGCTTTCTTT
>TRBJ1-1|.|many|TRBV20-1
CSARVSGHGNTEAFF
TGCAGTGCTAGAGTATCGGGACACGGGAACACTGAAGCTTTCTTT
>TRBJ2-5|.|many|TRBV11-3
CASSSDGLETQYF
TGTGCCAGCAGCTCGGACGGGTTGGAGACCCAGTACTTC
>TRBJ2-7|.|many|TRBV20-1
CSARKVGYEQYF
TGCAGTGCTAGAAAGGTGGGCTACGAGCAGTACTTC
>TRBJ2-5|TRBD2|many|TRBV7-9
CASKLTTSGSLETQYF
TGTGCCAGCAAATTAACGACTAGCGGGAGCTTAGAGACCCAGTACTTC
>TRBJ1-1|.|many|TRBV20-1
CSARRPTGNTEAFF
TGCAGTGCTAGACGCCCGACAGGGAACACTGAAGCTTTCTTT
>TRBJ2-1|.|medium-sized|TRBV6-1
CASHRGSSYNEQFF
TGTGCCAGCCATCGGGGGAGTTCCTACAATGAGCAGTTCTTC
>TRBJ2-3|.|.|TRBV6-2/TRBV6-3
CASSERSSGPTDTQYF
TGTGCCAGCTCAGAGCGGTCCTCGGGACCCACAGATACGCAGTATTTT
>TRBJ2-1|TRBD2|many|TRBV6-2/TRBV6-3
CASRKPGLANYNEQFF
TGTGCCAGCAGAAAGCCGGGACTAGCGAACTACAATGAGCAGTTCTTC
>TRBJ2-3|TRBD2|many|TRBV4-1
CASSQGTSGRGTDTQYF
TGCGCCAGCAGCCAGGGGACTAGCGGGAGGGGTACAGATACGCAGTATTTT
>TRBJ2-1|.|many|TRBV27
CASSLSNGGTQFF
TGTGCCAGCAGTTTATCGAACGGGGGCACGCAGTTCTTC
>TRBJ2-1|.|many|TRBV12-3/TRBV12-4
CASSNPELNNEQFF
TGTGCCAGCAGCAATCCAGAGTTGAACAATGAGCAGTTCTTC
>TRBJ1-6|.|.|TRBV20-1
CSARHDLNTPLHF
TGCAGTGCTAGACATGATCTTAATACACCCCTCCACTTT
>TRBJ2-3|TRBD1|medium-sized|TRBV12-3/TRBV12-4
CASSSRGTDTDTQYF
TGTGCCAGCAGTTCTAGAGGGACAGACACAGATACGCAGTATTTT
>TRBJ2-2|.|many|TRBV25-1
CASSPSSPDTGELFF
TGTGCCAGCAGCCCCTCCTCGCCAGACACCGGGGAGCTGTTTTTT
>TRBJ2-2|.|.|TRBV11-2
CASSSRDRFTWELFF
TGTGCCAGCAGCTCTCGTGACAGGTTCACCTGGGAGCTGTTTTTT
>TRBJ2-2|TRBD1|many|TRBV20-1
CSATDRGHTGELFF
TGCAGTGCCACAGACAGGGGTCACACCGGGGAGCTGTTTTTT
>TRBJ1-6|.|medium-sized|TRBV11-2
CASSLGQGRGSPLHF
TGTGCCAGCAGCTTAGGGCAAGGGAGAGGGTCACCCCTCCACTTT
>TRBJ2-7|.|.|TRBV20-1
CSASGTNSEQYF
TGCAGTGCCTCCGGGACAAACTCCGAGCAGTACTTC
>TRBJ2-3|.|many|TRBV19
CASSRLRDPSTDTQYF
TGTGCCAGTAGTAGACTTCGGGACCCTAGCACAGATACGCAGTATTTT
>TRBJ1-1|TRBD1|many|TRBV6-1
CASSPGTVNTEAFF
TGTGCCAGCAGCCCCGGGACAGTGAACACTGAAGCTTTCTTT
>TRBJ2-2|.|many|TRBV20-1
CSARGKGRRNTGELFF
TGCAGTGCTAGAGGGAAGGGACGGCGCAACACCGGGGAGCTGTTTTTT
>TRBJ2-3|.|many|TRBV24-1
CATSDTGVAGTSTDTQYF
TGTGCCACCAGTGATACCGGAGTGGCAGGTACTAGCACAGATACGCAGTATTTT
>TRBJ1-1|.|many|TRBV12-3/TRBV12-4
CASSLALVSEAFF
TGTGCCAGCAGTTTAGCGCTGGTTTCTGAAGCTTTCTTT
>TRBJ1-5|TRBD1|many|TRBV12-3/TRBV12-4
CASSLRQGESLRNQPQHF
TGTGCCAGCAGTTTGCGACAGGGGGAGAGCCTACGCAATCAGCCCCAGCATTTT
>TRBJ2-7|TRBD1|many|TRBV6-1
CASRPGQGTYEQYF
TGTGCCAGCAGACCGGGACAGGGCACCTACGAGCAGTACTTC
>TRBJ1-6|.|many|TRBV25-1
CASSVVFDSPLHF
TGTGCCAGCAGTGTAGTGTTTGATTCACCCCTCCACTTT
>TRBJ1-1|TRBD1|many|TRBV27
CASSPGTGNPLNTEAFF
TGTGCCAGCAGTCCGGGGACAGGGAATCCCCTGAACACTGAAGCTTTCTTT
>TRBJ2-3|TRBD2|.|TRBV5-1
CASSYSVSGRAPSTDTQYF
TGCGCCAGCAGCTATTCCGTAAGCGGGAGGGCCCCTAGCACAGATACGCAGTATTTT
>TRBJ2-6|TRBD1|.|TRBV7-2
CASPQGAANVLTF
TGTGCCAGCCCCCAGGGGGCTGCCAACGTCCTGACTTTC
>TRBJ1-2|.|many|TRBV18
CASSPDGSVPGYTF
TGTGCCAGCTCACCCGACGGCTCTGTCCCTGGCTACACCTTC
>TRBJ2-7|TRBD2|many|TRBV11-2
CASSAEILAGGPGYEQYF
TGTGCCAGCAGCGCTGAGATTTTAGCGGGAGGACCCGGCTACGAGCAGTACTTC
>TRBJ1-1|TRBD1|many|TRBV18
CASSPRQGRDTEAFF
TGTGCCAGCTCACCTCGACAGGGGCGGGACACTGAAGCTTTCTTT
>TRBJ1-2|TRBD1|.|TRBV7-8
CASRDRDRGDGYTF
TGTGCCAGCAGGGACCGGGACAGGGGAGATGGCTACACCTTC